This T cell receptor (beta chain) was identified during a study of cytomegalovirus exposure and HLA in healthy donors. Regarding the study as a whole: A list of about 180 TCR beta chains associated with cytomegalovirus was given. Most TCR sequences were uncommon, yet certain public TCRs appeared in many donors.

For this clone: What it binds is unknown.

Donors consisted of healthy bone marrow donors. With 60 Vbeta and 13 Jbeta primers, the PCR was carried out. Clones were sequenced by immunoSEQ multiplex PCR, and TCRdb holds only the in-frame ones, with some missing. Its listing shows fewer than 130,000 clones. Trimming cost V 4 bases and J 7 bases; bases outside gene matches: 11. CDR3 length equals 16 residues. Looked up from germline, CDR1 is SGHRS and CDR2 is YFSETQ. The J gene is TRBJ2-2, the V gene TRBV5-1, with 9 bases aligning to TRBD1. This clonotype was obtained from a man in his fifties in good health and CMV-seronegative. The sequenced sample was PBMCs. The DNA of the CDR3 is TGCGCCAGCAGCGGTGGAGGTGGACAGGGGTACGGGGAGCTGTTTTTT. Translated, it gives CASSGGGGQGYGELFF.